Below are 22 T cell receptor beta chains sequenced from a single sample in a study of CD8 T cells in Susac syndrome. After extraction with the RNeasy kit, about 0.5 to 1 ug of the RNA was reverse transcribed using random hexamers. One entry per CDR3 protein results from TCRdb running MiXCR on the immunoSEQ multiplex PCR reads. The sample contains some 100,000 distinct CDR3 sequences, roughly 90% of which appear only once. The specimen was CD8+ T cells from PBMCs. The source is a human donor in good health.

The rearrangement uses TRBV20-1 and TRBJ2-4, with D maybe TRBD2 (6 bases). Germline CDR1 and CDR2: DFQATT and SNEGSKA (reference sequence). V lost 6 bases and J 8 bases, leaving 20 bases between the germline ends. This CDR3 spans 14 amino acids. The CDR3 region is CSAWGLTPGDIQYF. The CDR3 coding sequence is TGCAGTGCCTGGGGACTGACTCCCGGGGACATTCAGTACTTC.

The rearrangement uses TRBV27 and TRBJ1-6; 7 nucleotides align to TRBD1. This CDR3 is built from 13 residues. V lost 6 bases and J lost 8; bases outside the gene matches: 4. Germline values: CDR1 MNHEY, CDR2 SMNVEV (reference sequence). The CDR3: CASRRTGDSPLHF. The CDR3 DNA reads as TGTGCCAGCAGGCGGACAGGCGATTCACCCCTCCACTTT.

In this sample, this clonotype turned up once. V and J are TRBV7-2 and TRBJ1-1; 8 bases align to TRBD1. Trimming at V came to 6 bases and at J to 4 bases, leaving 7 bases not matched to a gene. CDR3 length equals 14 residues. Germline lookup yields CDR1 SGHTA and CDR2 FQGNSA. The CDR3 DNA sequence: TGTGCCAGCAGAGTTGGACAGGGTGGCACTGAAGCTTTCTTT. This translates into CASRVGQGGTEAFF.

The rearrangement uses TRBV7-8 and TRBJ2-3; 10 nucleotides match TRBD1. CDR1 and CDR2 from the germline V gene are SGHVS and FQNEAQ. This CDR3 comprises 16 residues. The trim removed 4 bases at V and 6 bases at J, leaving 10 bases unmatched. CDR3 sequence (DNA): TGTGCCAGCAGCTCAGCCGGGACAGGGGAGGGGGATACGCAGTATTTT. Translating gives CASSSAGTGEGDTQYF.

CDR3 region: CASSYPSRKPSNEQFF. The CDR3, as DNA: TGTGCCAGCAGTTACCCGTCTAGGAAGCCGAGCAATGAGCAGTTCTTC. The chain carries TRBV6-6 and TRBJ2-1; no firm D call. There are 16 residues in the CDR3. Trimming removed 2 bases from V and 6 bases from J, with 17 bases in between. The germline CDR1 and CDR2 sequences are MNHNY and SVGAGI (reference sequence).

CDR3 loop: CASSQGHGSSYEQYF. In DNA, the CDR3 is TGTGCCAGCAGCCAAGGTCACGGGAGCTCCTACGAGCAGTACTTC. This rearrangement joins TRBV14 to TRBJ2-7; maybe TRBD2 (6 bases). V lost 1 base, J lost 0 bases, and 10 bases lay in between. The CDR3 spans 15 residues. Germline V gives CDR1 SGHDN, CDR2 FVKESK.

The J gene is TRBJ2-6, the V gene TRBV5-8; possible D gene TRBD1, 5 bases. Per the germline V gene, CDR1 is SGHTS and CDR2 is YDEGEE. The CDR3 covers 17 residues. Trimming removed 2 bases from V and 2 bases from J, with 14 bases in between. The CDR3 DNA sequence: TGTGCCAGCAGCTTATCAGGGAAATTCCCTGGGGCCAACGTCCTGACTTTC. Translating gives CASSLSGKFPGANVLTF.

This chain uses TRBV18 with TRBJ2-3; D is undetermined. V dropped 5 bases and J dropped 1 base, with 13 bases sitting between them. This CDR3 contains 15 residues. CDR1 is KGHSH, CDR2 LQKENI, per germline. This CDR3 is CASSIGAEGTDTQYF. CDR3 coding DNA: TGTGCCAGCTCAATCGGCGCAGAGGGCACAGATACGCAGTATTTT.

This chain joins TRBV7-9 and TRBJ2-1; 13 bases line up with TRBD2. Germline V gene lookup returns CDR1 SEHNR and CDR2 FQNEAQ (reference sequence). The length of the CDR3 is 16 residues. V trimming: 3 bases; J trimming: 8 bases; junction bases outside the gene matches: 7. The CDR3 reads CASSLGLAGSPDEQFF. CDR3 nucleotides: TGTGCCAGCAGCTTGGGACTAGCGGGATCACCGGATGAGCAGTTCTTC.

This CDR3 reads CSITAGPLGNEQFF. The CDR3 bases are TGCAGTATTACGGCGGGGCCGCTGGGCAATGAGCAGTTCTTC. The chain uses TRBV20-1 and TRBJ2-1; a possible D gene is TRBD2 (6 bases). The germline CDR1 and CDR2 sequences are DFQATT and SNEGSKA (reference sequence). V lost 8 bases and J 6 bases, leaving 20 bases between the germline ends. CDR3 length: 14 amino acids.

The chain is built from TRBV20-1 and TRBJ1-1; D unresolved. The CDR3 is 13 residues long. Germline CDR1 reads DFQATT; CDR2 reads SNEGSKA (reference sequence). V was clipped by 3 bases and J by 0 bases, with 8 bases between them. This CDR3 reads CSASGPVNTEAFF. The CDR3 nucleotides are TGCAGTGCTAGTGGACCAGTGAACACTGAAGCTTTCTTT.

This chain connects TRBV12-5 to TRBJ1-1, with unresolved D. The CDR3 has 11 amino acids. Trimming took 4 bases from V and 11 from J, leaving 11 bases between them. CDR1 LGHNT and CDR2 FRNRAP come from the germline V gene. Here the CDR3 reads CASGSGFRAFF. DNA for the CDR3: TGTGCTAGTGGTTCCGGATTCCGGGCTTTCTTT.

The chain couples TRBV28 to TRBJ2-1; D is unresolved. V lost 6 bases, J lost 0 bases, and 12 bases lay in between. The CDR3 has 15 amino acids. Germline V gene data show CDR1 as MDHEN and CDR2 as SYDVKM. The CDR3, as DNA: TGTGCCAGCAGAACTGGATCAGGCTCCTACAATGAGCAGTTCTTC. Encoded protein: CASRTGSGSYNEQFF.

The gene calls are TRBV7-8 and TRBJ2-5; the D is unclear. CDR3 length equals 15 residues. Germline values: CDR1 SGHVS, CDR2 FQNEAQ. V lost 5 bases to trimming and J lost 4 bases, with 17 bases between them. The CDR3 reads CASSERVGRAETQYF. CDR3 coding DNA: TGTGCCAGCAGCGAACGCGTAGGTCGCGCAGAGACCCAGTACTTC.

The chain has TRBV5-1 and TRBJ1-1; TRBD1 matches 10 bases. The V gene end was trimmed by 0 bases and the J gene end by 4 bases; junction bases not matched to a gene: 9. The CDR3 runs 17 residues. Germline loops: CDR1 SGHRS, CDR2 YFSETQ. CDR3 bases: TGCGCCAGCAGCTTGGGGGGGGACAGGGGTTTTCGCACTGAAGCTTTCTTT. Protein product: CASSLGGDRGFRTEAFF.

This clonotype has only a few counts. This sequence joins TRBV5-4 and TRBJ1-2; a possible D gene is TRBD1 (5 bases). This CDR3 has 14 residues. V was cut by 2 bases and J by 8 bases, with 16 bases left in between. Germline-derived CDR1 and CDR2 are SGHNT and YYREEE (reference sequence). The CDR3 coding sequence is TGTGCCAGCAGCTTCCCGGTCGGGGGAAACGGCTACACCTTC. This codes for CASSFPVGGNGYTF.

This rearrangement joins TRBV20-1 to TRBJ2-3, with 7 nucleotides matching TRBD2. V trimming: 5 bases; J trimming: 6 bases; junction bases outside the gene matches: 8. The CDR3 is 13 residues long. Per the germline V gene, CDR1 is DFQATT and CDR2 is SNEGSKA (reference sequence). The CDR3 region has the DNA TGCAGTGCTTCTCGGACTAGAGCGGATACGCAGTATTTT. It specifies CSASRTRADTQYF.

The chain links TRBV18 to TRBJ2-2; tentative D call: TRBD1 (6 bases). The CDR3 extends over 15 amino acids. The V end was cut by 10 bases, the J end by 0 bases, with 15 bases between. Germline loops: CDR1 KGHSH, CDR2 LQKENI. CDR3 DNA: TGTGCCACCCAACGGACAGACACGAACACCGGGGAGCTGTTTTTT. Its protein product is CATQRTDTNTGELFF.

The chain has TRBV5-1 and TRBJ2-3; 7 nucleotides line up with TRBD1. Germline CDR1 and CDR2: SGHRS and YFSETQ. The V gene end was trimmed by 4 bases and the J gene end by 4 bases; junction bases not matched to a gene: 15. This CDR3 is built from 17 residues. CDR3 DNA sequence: TGCGCCAGCAGCACAACCCAAACAGGGGTGGGCCCAGATACGCAGTATTTT. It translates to CASSTTQTGVGPDTQYF.

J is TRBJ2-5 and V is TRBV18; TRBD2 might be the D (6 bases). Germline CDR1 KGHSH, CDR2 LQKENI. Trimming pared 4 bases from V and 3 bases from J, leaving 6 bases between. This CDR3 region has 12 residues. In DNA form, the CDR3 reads TGTGCCAGCTCACTAGCGGAAGAGACCCAGTACTTC. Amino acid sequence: CASSLAEETQYF.

CDR3: CASSLGADNSPLHF. The CDR3 coding sequence is TGTGCCAGCAGCTTAGGGGCGGATAATTCACCCCTCCACTTT. The V and J genes are TRBV7-2 and TRBJ1-6; D gene uncertain. The V gene lost 1 base and the J gene lost 5 bases, with 6 bases spanning the gap. Germline lookup yields CDR1 SGHTA and CDR2 FQGNSA. This CDR3 has 14 residues.

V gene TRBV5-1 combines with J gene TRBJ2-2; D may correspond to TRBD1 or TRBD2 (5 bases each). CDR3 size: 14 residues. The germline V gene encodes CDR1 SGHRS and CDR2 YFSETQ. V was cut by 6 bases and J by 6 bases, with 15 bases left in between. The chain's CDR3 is CASTPGPPAGELFF. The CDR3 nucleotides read TGCGCCAGCACTCCGGGACCCCCAGCCGGGGAGCTGTTTTTT.